The rows below give T cell receptor beta chains drawn from one sample of a study of beta chain features in type 1 diabetes. Generated by immunoSEQ multiplex PCR, the TCRdb table keeps only in-frame clones and is missing some. The sample contains a few hundred thousand clones, 30% of which appear only once. Material for sequencing was naive CD4+ T cells from blood. These receptors all come from a man aged 18 to 35 in good health. Both conserved end residues are part of each CDR3. The D gene is left open where the match is weak. For some rows the clone size is stated as once, few or many, or as a class when expanded; others skip it.

clone size,J gene,V gene,D gene,CDR3 DNA,CDR3 protein
.,TRBJ2-1,TRBV25-1,TRBD1,TGTGCCAGCAGTGAAGGGGACAGGTTGTCGTTCTTC,CASSEGDRLSFF
.,TRBJ2-1,TRBV5-1,TRBD1,TGCGCCAGCAGCTTAATCTCGGGACAGGGAGACAATGAGCAGTTCTTC,CASSLISGQGDNEQFF
few,TRBJ2-7,TRBV21-1,.,TGTGCCAGCAGCAAAGGAATTCGGACTAGCGGGAGAGTGGGCGAGCAGTACTTC,CASSKGIRTSGRVGEQYF
few,TRBJ2-1,TRBV30,TRBD2,TGTGCCTGGAGTACATCCCGGACTAGCGGGGGTGGGGAGCAGTTCTTC,CAWSTSRTSGGGEQFF
.,TRBJ2-5,TRBV4-2,TRBD2,TGTGCCAGCAGCCAAGGAGGTAGCGGGGAAGAGACCCAGTACTTC,CASSQGGSGEETQYF
few,TRBJ2-6,TRBV9,.,TGTGCCAGCAGCGCTAGCTCGAGAGGGGCCAACGTCCTGACTTTC,CASSASSRGANVLTF
.,TRBJ2-2,TRBV29-1,TRBD2,TGCAGCGTTGGCAGCGCGGGGGCGAACACCGGGGAGCTGTTTTTT,CSVGSAGANTGELFF
.,TRBJ2-7,TRBV4-2,TRBD2,TGTGCCAGCAGCCAAGTTTCCCTAGCGGGAGCTTTCCTCTCCTACGAGCAGTACTTC,CASSQVSLAGAFLSYEQYF
few,TRBJ2-5,TRBV18,.,TGTGCCAGCTCACCGTCCCGAAGGGGCGAGGAGACCCAGTACTTC,CASSPSRRGEETQYF
.,TRBJ2-6,TRBV7-9,TRBD1,TGTGCCAGCAGCCCGGACAGGGGGGACTCTGGGGCCAACGTCCTGACTTTC,CASSPDRGDSGANVLTF
few,TRBJ2-7,TRBV29-1,.,TGCAGCGTTGAACGGGCCTACGAGCAGTACTTC,CSVERAYEQYF
few,TRBJ2-5,TRBV4-3,TRBD1,TGCGCCAGCAGCCAAGTGCACAGGGGCGTGGAGACCCAGTACTTC,CASSQVHRGVETQYF
.,TRBJ2-2,TRBV9,TRBD2,TGTGCCAGCAGCTACCGACTAGCGGGAACCGGGGAGCTGTTTTTT,CASSYRLAGTGELFF
.,TRBJ2-1,TRBV10-3,.,TGTGCCATCAGTGAGTCTTTACCGGCGAGCTCCTACAATGAGCAGTTCTTC,CAISESLPASSYNEQFF
few,TRBJ1-3,TRBV30,.,TGTGCCTGGAGTGTCTCCGGAAACACCATATATTTT,CAWSVSGNTIYF
few,TRBJ2-7,TRBV30,TRBD2,TGTGCCTGGAGTGTGCGATGGCGGGAGGGGGAGCAGTACTTC,CAWSVRWREGEQYF
few,TRBJ1-2,TRBV20-1,.,TGCAGGGCGGGGACCCATGGCTACACCTTC,CRAGTHGYTF
few,TRBJ2-5,TRBV29-1,.,TGCAGCCACAGGGAGGCTGGCCAAGAGACCCAGTACTTC,CSHREAGQETQYF
.,TRBJ2-4,TRBV15,TRBD1,TGTGCCACCAGCAGAGATTTCTCCGGGACAGACAATGAGTACTTC,CATSRDFSGTDNEYF
.,TRBJ2-5,TRBV11-1,TRBD1,TGTGCCAGCAGTGGCTGGACAGGGCCTGTTCAAGAGACCCAGTACTTC,CASSGWTGPVQETQYF
few,TRBJ2-7,TRBV30,TRBD2,TGTGCCTGGAGTGTAGGCGGGAGGGCCGTCCACGAGCAGTACTTC,CAWSVGGRAVHEQYF
.,TRBJ2-7,TRBV4-2,.,TGTGCCAGCAGCCAAGATCCTCAAAGCGCCTACGAGCAGTACTTC,CASSQDPQSAYEQYF
.,TRBJ2-7,TRBV14,.,TGTGCCAGCAGCCCCGGCGGAACCGGTTCCTACGAGCAGTACTTC,CASSPGGTGSYEQYF